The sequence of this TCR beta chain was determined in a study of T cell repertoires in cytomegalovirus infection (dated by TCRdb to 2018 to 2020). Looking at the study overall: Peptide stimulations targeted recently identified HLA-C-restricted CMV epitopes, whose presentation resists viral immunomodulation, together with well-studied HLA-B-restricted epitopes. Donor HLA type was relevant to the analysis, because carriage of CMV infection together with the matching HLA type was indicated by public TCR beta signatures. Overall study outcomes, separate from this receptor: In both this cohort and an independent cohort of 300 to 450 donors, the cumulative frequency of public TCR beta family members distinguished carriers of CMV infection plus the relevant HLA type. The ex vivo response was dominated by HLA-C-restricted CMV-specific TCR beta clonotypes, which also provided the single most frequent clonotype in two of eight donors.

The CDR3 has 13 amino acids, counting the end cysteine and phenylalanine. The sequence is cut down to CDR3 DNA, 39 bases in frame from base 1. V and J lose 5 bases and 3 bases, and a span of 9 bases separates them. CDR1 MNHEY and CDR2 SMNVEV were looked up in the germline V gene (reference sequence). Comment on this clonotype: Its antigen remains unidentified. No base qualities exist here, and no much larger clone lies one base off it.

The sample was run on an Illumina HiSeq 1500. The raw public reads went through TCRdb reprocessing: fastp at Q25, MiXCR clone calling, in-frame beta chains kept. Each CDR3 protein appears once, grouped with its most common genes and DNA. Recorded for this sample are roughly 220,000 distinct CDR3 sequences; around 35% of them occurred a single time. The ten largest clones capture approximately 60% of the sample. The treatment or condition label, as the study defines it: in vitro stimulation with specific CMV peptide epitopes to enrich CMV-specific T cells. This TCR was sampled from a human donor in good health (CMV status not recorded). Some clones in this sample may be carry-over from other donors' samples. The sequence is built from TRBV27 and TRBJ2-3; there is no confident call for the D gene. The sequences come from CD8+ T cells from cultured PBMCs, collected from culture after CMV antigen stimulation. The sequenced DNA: TGTGCCAGCAGTCGCCAGGTAACAGATACGCAGTATTTT. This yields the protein CASSRQVTDTQYF.